A single sample is the source of the 19 T cell receptor beta chains below, sequenced in a study of cytomegalovirus exposure and HLA in healthy donors. Sequencing used immunoSEQ multiplex PCR; TCRdb keeps in-frame clones, though not all of them. The sample carries 250,000 to 300,000 clones, nearly 90% recorded once. Sequencing was carried out using PBMCs. These receptors were obtained from a woman aged 18-29 years in good health and CMV-seronegative.

The chain is built from TRBV5-1 and TRBJ1-1, with D perhaps matching TRBD1 (6 bases). The CDR3 runs 17 residues. The germline V gene has CDR1 SGHRS and CDR2 YFSETQ. Trimming cost V 3 bases and J 6 bases, with 24 bases left between them. In DNA, the CDR3 is TGCGCCAGCAGCTGGACAACCGGGGTTAGCTCAGGGGCTGAAGCTTTCTTT. Residues: CASSWTTGVSSGAEAFF.

This chain uses TRBV2 with TRBJ2-1, with 13 positions matching TRBD2. The CDR3 is 16 amino acids. The J segment lost 1 base and the V segment lost 5 bases, leaving 2 bases of the junction unmatched. Germline loops: CDR1 SNHLY, CDR2 FYNNEI. The DNA of the CDR3 is TGTGCCAGCAGTCGACTAGCGGGGGGATCCTACAATGAGCAGTTCTTC. Amino acid sequence: CASSRLAGGSYNEQFF.

The rearrangement joins TRBV2 to TRBJ1-1; 9 positions match TRBD1. The CDR3 totals 14 residues. The trim removed 5 bases at V and 4 bases at J, leaving 5 bases unmatched. CDR1 and CDR2 (germline): SNHLY, FYNNEI. DNA for the CDR3: TGTGCCAGCAGTTCTACAGGGGGCCCCACTGAAGCTTTCTTT. Its protein product is CASSSTGGPTEAFF.

The chain joins TRBV4-3 to TRBJ2-7; 8 bases line up with TRBD2. Germline CDR1 reads LGHNA; CDR2 reads YSLEER. Unmatched junction bases numbered 2, after V lost 1 base and J lost 0 bases. This CDR3 comprises 15 residues. The CDR3 sequence: CASSQGGGSSYEQYF. DNA for the CDR3: TGCGCCAGCAGCCAAGGCGGGGGGAGCTCCTACGAGCAGTACTTC.

This clone has just one count. The V call is TRBV6-5, the J call TRBJ2-7; 9 bases agree with TRBD1. Trimming removed 5 bases from V and 3 bases from J; junction bases left unmatched: 2. Germline CDR1 reads MNHEY; CDR2 reads SVGAGI. The CDR3 has 13 amino acids. This CDR3 reads CASSGTGIYEQYF. The CDR3 nucleotides read TGTGCCAGCAGTGGGACAGGGATCTACGAGCAGTACTTC.

The sample holds one count of this clone. The CDR3 protein is CASKDRGNTGELFF. As DNA, the CDR3 is TGCGCCAGCAAAGACAGGGGGAACACCGGGGAGCTGTTTTTT. The V and J genes are TRBV5-1 and TRBJ2-2; 8 bases are shared with TRBD1. V shed 6 bases, J shed 1 base, and the junction held 2 bases outside the gene matches. Per germline, CDR1 SGHRS and CDR2 YFSETQ. CDR3 length equals 14 residues.

This chain links TRBV10-2 with TRBJ1-2; possible D gene TRBD1, 5 bases. Trimming removed 7 bases at V and 3 bases at J, with 18 bases between. Germline CDR1 is WSHSY and CDR2 is SAAADI. The CDR3 has 15 residues. The DNA of the CDR3 is TGCGCCAGCAAGACAGCCATCTTTGGTGACTATGGCTACACCTTC. Translation gives CASKTAIFGDYGYTF.

This chain links TRBV6-5 with TRBJ1-3; a weak D match, TRBD1 (5 bases). V lost 4 bases to trimming and J lost 0 bases, with 7 bases between them. In germline, CDR1 is MNHEY, CDR2 SVGAGI. This CDR3 comprises 14 residues. In nucleotides, the CDR3 is TGTGCCAGCAGTTGGACACCCTCTGGAAACACCATATATTTT. It yields the protein CASSWTPSGNTIYF.

The chain has TRBV4-1 and TRBJ2-3; D is perhaps TRBD1 (6 bases). The V end lost 7 bases, the J end lost 7 bases, and 12 bases lay between the germline ends. The CDR3 extends over 12 amino acids. Germline assignment: CDR1 MGHRA and CDR2 YSYEKL. Here the CDR3 DNA reads TGCGCCAGCACGGGACAAGCCAATACGCAGTATTTT. Protein: CASTGQANTQYF.

The chain joins TRBV4-3 to TRBJ1-1; 8 bases match TRBD1. V lost 3 bases and J lost 4; bases outside the gene matches: 4. The CDR3 has 14 residues. Germline V gives CDR1 LGHNA, CDR2 YSLEER. The CDR3 DNA reads TGCGCCAGCAGCCAGGGACAGGCCCTCACTGAAGCTTTCTTT. As protein: CASSQGQALTEAFF.

The chain employs TRBV21-1 and TRBJ2-5; TRBD2 reflects the table's D call only, with no check against the DNA. TRBV21-1 represents a pseudogene. This CDR3 spans 12 amino acids. The CDR3 loop is CASSADGETQYF. The DNA for the CDR3 is TGTGCCAGCAGCGCCGACGGGGAGACCCAGTACTTC.

The V call is TRBV18, the J call TRBJ1-4; 9 bases agree with TRBD1. The germline V gene encodes CDR1 KGHSH and CDR2 LQKENI. Losses at the gene ends were 4 bases for V and 0 bases for J; bases not matched to a gene: 6. CDR3 size: 17 residues. This chain's CDR3 is CASSHGQGPATNEKLFF. CDR3 DNA: TGTGCCAGCTCACACGGACAGGGGCCCGCAACTAATGAAAAACTGTTTTTT.

V and J are TRBV5-6 and TRBJ2-5, with TRBD2 matching 7 bases. The CDR3 is 15 residues long. Germline V CDR1 and CDR2: SGHDT, YYEEEE. The V and J ends lost 1 base and 0 bases, in that order; junction bases with no gene match: 3. CDR3 region: CASSLIRGDQETQYF. Here the CDR3 DNA reads TGTGCCAGCAGCTTGATCCGGGGGGACCAAGAGACCCAGTACTTC.

The chain combines TRBV11-3 with TRBJ2-2, with D tentatively TRBD1 (6 bases). V was clipped by 1 base and J by 0 bases, with 12 bases between them. This CDR3 comprises 17 residues. Germline loops: CDR1 SGHNT, CDR2 YENEEA. The CDR3 bases are TGTGCCAGCAGCTTAGCCTGGACAGCCTCGAACACCGGGGAGCTGTTTTTT. This gives the protein CASSLAWTASNTGELFF.

The CDR3 spells CASSQDRDPTEAFF. The DNA of the CDR3 is TGCGCCAGCAGCCAAGACAGGGATCCGACTGAAGCTTTCTTT. The chain has TRBV4-1 and TRBJ1-1, with a weak D call TRBD1 (5 bases). This CDR3 is 14 amino acids long. CDR1 is MGHRA and CDR2 is YSYEKL in the germline V gene. Trimming pared 0 bases from V and 5 bases from J, leaving 10 bases between.

The gene calls are TRBV28 and TRBJ1-1, with 7 bases aligning to TRBD1. CDR1 and CDR2 (germline): MDHEN, SYDVKM. J gave up 10 bases and V 3 bases, and 5 bases lay outside the gene matches. CDR3 size: 12 residues. For the CDR3, the DNA is TGTGCCAGCAGTTTTAAGAAGGGGGCAGCTTTCTTT. Its protein is CASSFKKGAAFF.

The chain uses TRBV10-3 and TRBJ2-5, with 7 bases aligning to TRBD1. This CDR3 is built from 14 residues. V shed 4 bases, J shed 5 bases, and the junction held 7 bases outside the gene matches. The germline CDR1 and CDR2 sequences are ENHRY and SYGVKD. CDR3 DNA sequence: TGTGCCATCAGTGTCGGACAGGACGGGGAGACCCAGTACTTC. Translated, it gives CAISVGQDGETQYF.

This chain uses TRBV11-2 with TRBJ2-1, with TRBD2 as a possible D gene (6 bases). Germline V gene sequence: CDR1 SGHAT, CDR2 FQNNGV. Trimming took 0 bases from V and 3 from J, leaving 9 bases between them. CDR3 length: 15 amino acids. The DNA of the CDR3 is TGTGCCAGCAGCTTAGACGGGGGAAACTACAATGAGCAGTTCTTC. Translation: CASSLDGGNYNEQFF.

CDR3 sequence reads: CASSVEGGQGKRNEQFF. CDR3 in DNA: TGTGCCAGCAGCGTAGAGGGGGGACAGGGGAAGAGGAATGAGCAGTTCTTC. The chain uses TRBV9 and TRBJ2-1; 10 bases map to TRBD1. In germline, CDR1 is SGDLS, CDR2 YYNGEE. Trimming at V came to 0 bases and at J to 7 bases, leaving 10 bases not matched to a gene. The CDR3 runs 17 residues.